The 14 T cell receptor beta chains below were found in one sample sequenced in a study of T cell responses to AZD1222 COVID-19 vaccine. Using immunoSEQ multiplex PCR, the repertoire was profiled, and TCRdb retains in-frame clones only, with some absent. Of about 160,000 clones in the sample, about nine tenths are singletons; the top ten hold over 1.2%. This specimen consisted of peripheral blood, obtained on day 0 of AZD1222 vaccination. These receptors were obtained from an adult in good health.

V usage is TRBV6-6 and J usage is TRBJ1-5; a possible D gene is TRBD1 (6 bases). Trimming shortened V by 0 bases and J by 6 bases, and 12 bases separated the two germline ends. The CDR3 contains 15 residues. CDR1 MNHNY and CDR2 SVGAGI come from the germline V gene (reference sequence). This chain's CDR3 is CASSYSGGVIQPQHF. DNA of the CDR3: TGTGCCAGCAGTTACTCAGGGGGTGTTATTCAGCCCCAGCATTTT.

The CDR3 nucleotides read TGTGCCAGCAGCTTACAGGGTCTAGTGAACACTGAAGCTTTCTTT. Translating gives CASSLQGLVNTEAFF. V gene TRBV7-2 combines with J gene TRBJ1-1; D possibly corresponds to TRBD1 (5 bases). The CDR3 totals 15 residues. The V gene lost 2 bases and the J gene lost 0 bases, with 10 bases spanning the gap. The germline V gene has CDR1 SGHTA and CDR2 FQGNSA.

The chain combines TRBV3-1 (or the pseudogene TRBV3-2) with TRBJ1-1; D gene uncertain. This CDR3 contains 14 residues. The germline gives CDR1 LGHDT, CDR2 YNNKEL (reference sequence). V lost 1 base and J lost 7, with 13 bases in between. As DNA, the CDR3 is TGTGCCAGCAGCCAAGGGTCCCCGGGCAATGAAGCTTTCTTT. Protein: CASSQGSPGNEAFF.

For the CDR3, the DNA is TGTGCCAGCAGTTTACCCACGACAGGGCAGGCAGGCTACACCTTC. Translation gives CASSLPTTGQAGYTF. The chain carries TRBV28 and TRBJ1-2, with 7 bases fitting TRBD1. The CDR3 covers 15 residues. V lost 2 bases, J lost 8 bases, and 11 bases stayed unmatched. Germline V gene lookup returns CDR1 MDHEN and CDR2 SYDVKM.

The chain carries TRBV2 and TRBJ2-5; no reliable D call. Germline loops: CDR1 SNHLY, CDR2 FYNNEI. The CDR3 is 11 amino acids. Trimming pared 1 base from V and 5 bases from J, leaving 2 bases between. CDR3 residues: CASSEGETQYF. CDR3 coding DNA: TGTGCCAGCAGTGAAGGGGAGACCCAGTACTTC.

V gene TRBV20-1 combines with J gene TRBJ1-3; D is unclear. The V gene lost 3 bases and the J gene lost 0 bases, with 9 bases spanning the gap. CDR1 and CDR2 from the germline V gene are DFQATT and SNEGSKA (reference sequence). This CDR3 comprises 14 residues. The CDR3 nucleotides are TGCAGTGCTAGTGCGGCTTACTCTGGAAACACCATATATTTT. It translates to CSASAAYSGNTIYF.

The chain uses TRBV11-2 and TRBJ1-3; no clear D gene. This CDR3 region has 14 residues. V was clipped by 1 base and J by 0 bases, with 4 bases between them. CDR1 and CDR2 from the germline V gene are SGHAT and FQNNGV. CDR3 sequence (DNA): TGTGCCAGCAGCTTAGTTACCTCTGGAAACACCATATATTTT. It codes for CASSLVTSGNTIYF.

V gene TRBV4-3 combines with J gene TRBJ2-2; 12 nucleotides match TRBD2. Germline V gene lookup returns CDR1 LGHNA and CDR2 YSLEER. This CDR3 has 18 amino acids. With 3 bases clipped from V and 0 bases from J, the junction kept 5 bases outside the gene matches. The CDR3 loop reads CASSHSSSGGANTGELFF. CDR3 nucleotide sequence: TGCGCCAGCAGCCACTCGTCTAGCGGGGGGGCGAACACCGGGGAGCTGTTTTTT.

The CDR3 sequence: CASSIGRNNYGYTF. The CDR3 nucleotides are TGTGCCAGTAGTATAGGAAGAAATAACTATGGCTACACCTTC. The chain joins TRBV19 to TRBJ1-2; D remains ambiguous. Germline V CDR1 and CDR2: LNHDA, SQIVND (reference sequence). V was cut by 1 base and J by 1 base, with 7 bases left in between. The CDR3 is 14 residues long.

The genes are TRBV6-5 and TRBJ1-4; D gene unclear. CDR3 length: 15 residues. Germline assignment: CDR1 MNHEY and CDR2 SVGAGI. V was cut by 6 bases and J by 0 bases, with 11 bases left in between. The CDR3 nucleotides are TGTGCCAGCAGCACCGACGGAGCAACTAATGAAAAACTGTTTTTT. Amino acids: CASSTDGATNEKLFF.

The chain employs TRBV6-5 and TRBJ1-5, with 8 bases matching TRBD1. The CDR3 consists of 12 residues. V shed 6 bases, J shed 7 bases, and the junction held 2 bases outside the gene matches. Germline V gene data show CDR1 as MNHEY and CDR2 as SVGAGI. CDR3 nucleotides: TGTGCCAGCAGCGGACAGGGCCAGCCCCAGCATTTT. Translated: CASSGQGQPQHF.

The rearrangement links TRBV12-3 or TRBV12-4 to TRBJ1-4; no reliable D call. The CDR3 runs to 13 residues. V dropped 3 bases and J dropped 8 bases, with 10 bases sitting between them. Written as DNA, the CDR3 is TGTGCCAGCAGTTTGGCCGACATCGAAAAACTGTTTTTT. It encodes CASSLADIEKLFF.

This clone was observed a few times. The DNA for the CDR3 is TGTGCCAGCAGCTTAGCATACCGGACAGGGGGTGTCTATGGCTACACCTTC. Its translation is CASSLAYRTGGVYGYTF. The chain employs TRBV11-2 and TRBJ1-2, with 10 bases that match TRBD1. Germline assignment: CDR1 SGHAT and CDR2 FQNNGV. The CDR3 sequence is 17 residues long. V was pared by 1 base and J by 4 bases, with 9 bases of the junction left unmatched.

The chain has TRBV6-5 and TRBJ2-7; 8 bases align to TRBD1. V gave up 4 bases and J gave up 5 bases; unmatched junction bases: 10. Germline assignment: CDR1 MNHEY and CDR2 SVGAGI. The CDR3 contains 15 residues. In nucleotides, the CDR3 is TGTGCCAGCAGTTCCCCGCCAGGGGGCCGGGACGAGCAGTACTTC. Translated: CASSSPPGGRDEQYF.